A selection of T cell receptor beta chains follows, all from one sample in a study of shared clonotypes between healthy human individuals. TCRdb's table, derived via immunoSEQ multiplex PCR, lists solely in-frame clones and lacks some. The sample has about 1,900,000 clones; just under 95% are singletons. Sequenced sample: naive CD8+ T cells sorted from blood. The receptor set was obtained from a man aged 18-30 years in good health. Each CDR3 is given with its conserved first and last residue. The D gene is left open where the match is weak. The size field is filled for only some rows; it gives once, few, many or a size class.

j_call clone_size d_call v_call cdr3_aa cdr3_nt
TRBJ2-1 - TRBD2 TRBV6-6 CASSYSTQPGGEQFF TGTGCCAGCAGTTACTCGACACAGCCGGGAGGGGAGCAGTTCTTC
TRBJ2-3 - - TRBV16 CASSQGMSSTDTQYF TGTGCCAGCAGCCAAGGGATGAGTAGCACAGATACGCAGTATTTT
TRBJ2-1 - TRBD2 TRBV9 CASSVPRLAGGRDEQFF TGTGCCAGCAGCGTACCCCGACTAGCGGGAGGGCGGGATGAGCAGTTCTTC
TRBJ2-7 - - TRBV7-9 CASSLVGAGGDYEQYF TGTGCCAGCAGCTTAGTGGGGGCAGGAGGGGACTACGAGCAGTACTTC
TRBJ2-5 - - TRBV12-1 CASSSRGPHGRHPLKETQYF TGTGCCAGCAGCTCCCGTGGCCCTCACGGGAGGCACCCCCTAAAAGAGACCCAGTACTTC
TRBJ2-7 once TRBD2 TRBV10-2 CASSAPGGELALYEQYF TGCGCCAGCAGTGCCCCGGGGGGAGAACTAGCGCTCTACGAGCAGTACTTC
TRBJ2-1 - TRBD2 TRBV4-3 CASSQDPSQAYGDYNPDEQFF TGCGCCAGCAGCCAAGATCCCTCCCAGGCTTATGGGGACTACAATCCGGATGAGCAGTTCTTC
TRBJ1-2 - - TRBV6-5 CASSYYPGNYGYTF TGTGCCAGCAGTTACTATCCTGGGAACTATGGCTACACCTTC
TRBJ1-2 - - TRBV6-5 CASSLDRFGYTF TGTGCCAGCAGCCTGGACAGATTCGGCTACACCTTC
TRBJ2-7 - - TRBV27 CASSLGGDSYEQYF TGTGCCAGCAGTTTAGGCGGAGACAGCTACGAGCAGTACTTC
TRBJ2-1 - - TRBV6-5 CASSVSLYNEQFF TGTGCCAGCAGCGTATCCCTTTACAATGAGCAGTTCTTC
TRBJ2-2 - - TRBV11-2 CASSLVGNTGELFF TGTGCCAGCAGCTTAGTGGGGAACACCGGGGAGCTGTTTTTT
TRBJ2-7 - - TRBV11-2 CASSLVSMGSYEQYF TGTGCCAGCAGCTTAGTTTCCATGGGGTCCTACGAGCAGTACTTC
TRBJ1-1 - - TRBV6-4 CASSDPGSNTEAFF TGTGCCAGCAGTGACCCTGGGTCGAACACTGAAGCTTTCTTT
TRBJ1-6 - - TRBV4-1 CASSQDHTTAGSYNSPLHF TGCGCCAGCAGCCAGGATCACACAACGGCGGGCTCCTATAATTCACCCCTCCACTTT
TRBJ2-7 - TRBD2 TRBV13 CASSSVAGGPYEQYF TGTGCCAGCAGCTCAGTAGCGGGAGGGCCCTACGAGCAGTACTTC
TRBJ1-3 - - TRBV4-1 CASSQGALLTSLIPGNTIYF TGCGCCAGCAGCCAAGGGGCCCTTTTGACCAGCCTAATCCCTGGAAACACCATATATTTT
TRBJ2-1 - - TRBV7-2 CASVRSFSYNEQFF TGTGCCAGCGTTAGGTCCTTCTCCTACAATGAGCAGTTCTTC
TRBJ2-7 - - TRBV5-1 CASSWMDQAEQYF TGCGCCAGCAGCTGGATGGACCAGGCCGAGCAGTACTTC
TRBJ2-7 - TRBD2 TRBV15 CATSRESGLASYEQYF TGTGCCACCAGCAGAGAATCTGGACTAGCATCCTACGAGCAGTACTTC
TRBJ1-4 - TRBD1 TRBV10-1 CASSDGTAEKLFF TGCGCCAGCAGTGATGGGACAGCTGAAAAACTGTTTTTT
TRBJ1-4 - TRBD1 TRBV9 CASSGAGGPNEKLFF TGTGCCAGCAGCGGGGCAGGGGGCCCTAATGAAAAACTGTTTTTT
TRBJ1-1 - - TRBV2 CARESGGALSEAFF TGTGCCAGGGAGAGCGGAGGAGCCTTATCTGAAGCTTTCTTT
TRBJ2-2 - - TRBV6-6 CASSYGGLDTGELFF TGTGCCAGCAGTTACGGGGGGCTGGACACCGGGGAGCTGTTTTTT
TRBJ1-2 - - TRBV11-1 CASSLDSWGYTF TGTGCCAGCAGTTTGGACAGTTGGGGCTACACCTTC
TRBJ2-5 - - TRBV5-6 CASSWLTDQLETQYF TGTGCCAGCAGCTGGCTGACAGACCAATTAGAGACCCAGTACTTC
TRBJ2-7 - TRBD2 TRBV9 CASSSASGAHYEQYF TGTGCCAGCAGCTCCGCTAGCGGGGCACACTACGAGCAGTACTTC
TRBJ1-2 once TRBD1 TRBV19 CASDAGGADGYTF TGTGCCAGTGACGCAGGGGGCGCAGATGGCTACACCTTC
TRBJ2-5 - - TRBV7-9 CASSGIRGEETQYF TGTGCCAGCAGCGGGATAAGGGGGGAAGAGACCCAGTACTTC
TRBJ1-2 - TRBD1 TRBV28 CASSSGTGLYGYTF TGTGCCAGCAGCTCCGGGACAGGCCTCTATGGCTACACCTTC
TRBJ2-5 - - TRBV6-5 CASSYWGGGGETQYF TGTGCCAGCAGTTATTGGGGGGGCGGTGGGGAGACCCAGTACTTC
TRBJ2-7 - - TRBV6-6 CASSQIYEQYF TGTGCCAGCAGTCAAATCTACGAGCAGTACTTC
TRBJ2-5 - - TRBV27 CASTSGTSGETQYF TGTGCCAGCACCTCCGGGACCTCCGGGGAGACCCAGTACTTC
TRBJ2-7 - TRBD2 TRBV4-3 CASSQGLALSSYEQYF TGCGCCAGCAGCCAAGGACTAGCCCTAAGCTCCTACGAGCAGTACTTC
TRBJ2-7 - TRBD1 TRBV27 CASSLSGQGAYEQYF TGTGCCAGCAGTTTATCGGGACAGGGGGCCTACGAGCAGTACTTC
TRBJ1-1 once - TRBV10-2 CASSESFGGNTEAFF TGCGCCAGCAGTGAGTCGTTTGGGGGGAACACTGAAGCTTTCTTT
TRBJ2-2 once TRBD2 TRBV7-9 CASSLAVTSGGDAGELFF TGTGCCAGCAGCTTAGCCGTGACTAGCGGGGGGGACGCCGGGGAGCTGTTTTTT
TRBJ2-6 - - TRBV6-8 CASSYRGRSSGANVLTF TGTGCCAGCAGTTACCGGGGGAGAAGCTCTGGGGCCAACGTCCTGACTTTC
TRBJ2-5 - TRBD2 TRBV7-9 CASSPGPGSGEAQETQYF TGTGCCAGCAGCCCCGGCCCAGGTAGCGGGGAAGCCCAAGAGACCCAGTACTTC
TRBJ2-3 - - TRBV4-1 CASSPEGEDTQYF TGCGCCAGCAGCCCAGAGGGGGAAGATACGCAGTATTTT
TRBJ2-3 - - TRBV6-5 CASSYSTGASTDTQYF TGTGCCAGCAGTTACTCGACGGGGGCAAGCACAGATACGCAGTATTTT
TRBJ2-2 - - TRBV9 CASSVALGWGGELFF TGTGCCAGCAGCGTAGCTCTCGGGTGGGGCGGGGAGCTGTTTTTT
TRBJ1-2 - TRBD1 TRBV19 CASSPDREGYTF TGTGCCAGTAGCCCGGACAGGGAGGGCTACACCTTC
TRBJ1-2 once - TRBV4-1 CASSQRSGQGYGYTF TGCGCCAGCAGCCAACGGTCGGGCCAGGGCTATGGCTACACCTTC
TRBJ2-1 once TRBD1 TRBV9 CASSPEGANNEQFF TGTGCCAGCAGCCCAGAGGGGGCCAACAATGAGCAGTTCTTC
TRBJ2-3 - - TRBV7-6 CASSSSSGSTDTQYF TGTGCCAGCAGCTCCAGTAGCGGTAGCACAGATACGCAGTATTTT
TRBJ2-7 - TRBD1 TRBV5-4 CASSLGQGANYEQYF TGTGCCAGCAGCCTGGGGCAGGGGGCGAACTACGAGCAGTACTTC
TRBJ2-2 - TRBD2 TRBV4-1 CASSQVGGGATGELFF TGCGCCAGCAGCCAAGTCGGCGGGGGGGCCACCGGGGAGCTGTTTTTT
TRBJ2-7 - TRBD1 TRBV5-1 CASSFPPSTGAYEQYF TGCGCCAGCAGCTTTCCCCCTTCGACAGGGGCCTACGAGCAGTACTTC
TRBJ2-7 - - TRBV5-4 CASSLFPDSPISEQYF TGTGCCAGCAGCTTGTTCCCGGACTCACCTATCAGCGAGCAGTACTTC
TRBJ1-1 - TRBD1 TRBV5-4 CASSYPGQGAAFF TGTGCCAGCAGCTACCCGGGACAGGGGGCAGCTTTCTTT
TRBJ2-1 - - TRBV27 CASSLSPGTPYNEQFF TGTGCCAGCAGTTTATCGCCCGGGACGCCCTACAATGAGCAGTTCTTC
TRBJ2-1 - - TRBV27 CASSVDGSSYNEQFF TGTGCCAGCAGTGTGGACGGAAGCTCCTACAATGAGCAGTTCTTC
TRBJ1-6 - TRBD1 TRBV6-4 CASRKRTGRCSPLHF TGTGCCAGCAGGAAAAGGACAGGTAGGTGCTCACCCCTCCACTTT
TRBJ1-6 - - TRBV13 CASSSWGSSYNSPLHF TGTGCCAGCAGCTCTTGGGGTAGCTCCTATAATTCACCCCTCCACTTT
TRBJ1-1 - TRBD1 TRBV6-1 CASSAYTMDRGQGAFF TGTGCCAGCAGTGCCTATACCATGGACAGGGGGCAAGGGGCTTTCTTT